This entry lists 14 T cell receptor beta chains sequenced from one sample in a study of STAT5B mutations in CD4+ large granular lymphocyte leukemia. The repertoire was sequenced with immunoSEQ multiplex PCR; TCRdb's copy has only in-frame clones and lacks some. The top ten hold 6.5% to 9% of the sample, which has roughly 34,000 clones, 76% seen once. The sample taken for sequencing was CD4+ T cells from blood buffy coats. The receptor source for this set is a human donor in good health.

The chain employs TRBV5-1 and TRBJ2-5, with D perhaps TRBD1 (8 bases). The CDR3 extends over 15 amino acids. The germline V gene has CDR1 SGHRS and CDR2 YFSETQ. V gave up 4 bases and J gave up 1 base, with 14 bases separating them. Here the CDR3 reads CASSRYRGGQETQYF. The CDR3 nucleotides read TGCGCCAGCAGCCGCTACAGGGGGGGCCAAGAGACCCAGTACTTC.

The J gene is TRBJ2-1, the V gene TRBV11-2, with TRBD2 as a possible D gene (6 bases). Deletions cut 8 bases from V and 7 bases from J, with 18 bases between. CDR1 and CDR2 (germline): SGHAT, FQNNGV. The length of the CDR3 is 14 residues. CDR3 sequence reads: CASGRSGERNEQFF. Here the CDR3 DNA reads TGTGCCAGCGGGCGATCGGGAGAGAGGAATGAGCAGTTCTTC.

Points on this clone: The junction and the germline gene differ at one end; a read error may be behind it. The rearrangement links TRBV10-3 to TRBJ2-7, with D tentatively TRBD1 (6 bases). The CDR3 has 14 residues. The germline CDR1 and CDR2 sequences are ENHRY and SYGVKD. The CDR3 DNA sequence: TGTGCCAGCAGTTACCGCAGGGGTGCGTACGAGCAGTACTTC. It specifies CASSYRRGAYEQYF.

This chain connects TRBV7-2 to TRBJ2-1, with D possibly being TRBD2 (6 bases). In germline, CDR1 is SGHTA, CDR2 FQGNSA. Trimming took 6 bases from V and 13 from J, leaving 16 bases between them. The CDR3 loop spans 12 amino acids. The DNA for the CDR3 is TGTGCCAGCAGTGATTATATGGGGACTCAGTTCTTC. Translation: CASSDYMGTQFF.

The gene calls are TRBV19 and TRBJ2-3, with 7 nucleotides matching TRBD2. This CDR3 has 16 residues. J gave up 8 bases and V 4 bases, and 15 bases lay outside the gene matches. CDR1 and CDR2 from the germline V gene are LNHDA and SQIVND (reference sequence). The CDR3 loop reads CASSTTSVVGYGTQYF. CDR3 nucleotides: TGTGCCAGTAGTACAACTAGCGTGGTCGGGTACGGTACGCAGTATTTT.

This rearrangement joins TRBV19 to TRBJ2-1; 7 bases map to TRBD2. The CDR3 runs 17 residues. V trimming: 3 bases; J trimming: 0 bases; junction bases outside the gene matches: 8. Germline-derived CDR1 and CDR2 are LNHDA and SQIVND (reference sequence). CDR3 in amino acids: CASSMLASGSSYNEQFF. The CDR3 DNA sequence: TGTGCCAGTAGTATGTTAGCTAGCGGCAGCTCCTACAATGAGCAGTTCTTC.

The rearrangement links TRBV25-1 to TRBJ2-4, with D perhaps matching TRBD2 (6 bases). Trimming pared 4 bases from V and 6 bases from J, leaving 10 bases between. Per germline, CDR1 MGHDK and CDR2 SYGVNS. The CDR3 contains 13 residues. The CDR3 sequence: CASSGDFGNIQYF. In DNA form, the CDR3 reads TGTGCCAGCAGTGGGGACTTTGGAAACATTCAGTACTTC. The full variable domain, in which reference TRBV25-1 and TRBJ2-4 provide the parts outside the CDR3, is EADIYQTPRYLVIGTGKKITLECSQTMGHDKMYWYQQDPGMELHLIHYSYGVNSTEKGDLSSESTVSRIRTEHFPLTLESARPSHTSQYLCASSGDFGNIQYFGAGTRLSVL.

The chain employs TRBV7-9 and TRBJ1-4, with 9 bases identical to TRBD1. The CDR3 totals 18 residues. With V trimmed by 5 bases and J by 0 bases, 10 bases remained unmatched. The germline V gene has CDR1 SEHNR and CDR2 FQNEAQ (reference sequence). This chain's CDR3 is CASSEAWDRVSTNEKLFF. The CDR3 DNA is TGTGCCAGCAGCGAGGCGTGGGACAGGGTCTCAACTAATGAAAAACTGTTTTTT.

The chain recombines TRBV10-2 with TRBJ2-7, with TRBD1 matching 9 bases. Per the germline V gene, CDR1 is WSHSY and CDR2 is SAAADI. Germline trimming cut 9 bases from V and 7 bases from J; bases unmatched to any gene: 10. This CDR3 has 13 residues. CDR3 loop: CARTDRGLWEQYF. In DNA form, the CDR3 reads TGCGCCAGGACGGACAGGGGCCTCTGGGAGCAGTACTTC.

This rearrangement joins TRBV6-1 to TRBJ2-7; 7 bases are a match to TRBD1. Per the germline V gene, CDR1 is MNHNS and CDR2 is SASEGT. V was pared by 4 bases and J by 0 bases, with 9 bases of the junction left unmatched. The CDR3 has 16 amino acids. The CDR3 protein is CASSGSTGTSSYEQYF. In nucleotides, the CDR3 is TGTGCCAGCAGTGGGTCGACAGGGACAAGCTCCTACGAGCAGTACTTC.

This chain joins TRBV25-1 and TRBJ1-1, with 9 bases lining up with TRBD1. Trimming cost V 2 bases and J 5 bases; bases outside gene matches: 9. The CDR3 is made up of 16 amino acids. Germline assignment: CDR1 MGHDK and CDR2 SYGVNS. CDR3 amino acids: CASSEGGGQGRTEAFF. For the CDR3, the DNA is TGTGCCAGCAGTGAAGGAGGGGGACAGGGAAGGACTGAAGCTTTCTTT.

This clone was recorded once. CDR3 DNA: TGTGCCAGCAGCTCAAAGACAGGACGCACGAACACTGAAGCTTTCTTT. It codes for CASSSKTGRTNTEAFF. The chain carries TRBV5-4 and TRBJ1-1; D is possibly TRBD1 (6 bases). Between the trimmed V and J ends, which lost 3 bases and 1 base, there was a span of 16 bases. The germline gives CDR1 SGHNT, CDR2 YYREEE (reference sequence). The CDR3 has 16 amino acids. Combining the CDR3 with reference TRBV5-4 and TRBJ1-1 gives the whole variable domain ETGVTQSPTHLIKTRGQQVTLRCSSQSGHNTVSWYQQALGQGPQFIFQYYREEENGRGNFPPRFSGLQFPNYSSELNVNALELDDSALYLCASSSKTGRTNTEAFFGQGTRLTVV.

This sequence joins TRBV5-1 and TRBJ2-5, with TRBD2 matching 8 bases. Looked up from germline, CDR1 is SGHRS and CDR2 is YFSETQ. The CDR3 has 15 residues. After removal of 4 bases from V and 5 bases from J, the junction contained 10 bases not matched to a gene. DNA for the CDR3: TGCGCCAGCAGCCACCGGGGGGGCGCGGGGGAGACCCAGTACTTC. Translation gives CASSHRGGAGETQYF. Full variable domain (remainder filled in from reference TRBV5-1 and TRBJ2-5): KAGVTQTPRYLIKTRGQQVTLSCSPISGHRSVSWYQQTPGQGLQFLFEYFSETQRNKGNFPGRFSGRQFSNSRSEMNVSTLELGDSALYLCASSHRGGAGETQYFGPGTRLLVL.

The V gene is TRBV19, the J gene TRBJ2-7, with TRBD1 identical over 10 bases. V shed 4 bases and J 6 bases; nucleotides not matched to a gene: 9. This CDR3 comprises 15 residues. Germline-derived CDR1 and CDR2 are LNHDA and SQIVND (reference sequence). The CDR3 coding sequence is TGTGCCAGTAGTACGCGACAGGGGGCGCTTCTCGAGCAGTACTTC. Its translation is CASSTRQGALLEQYF.